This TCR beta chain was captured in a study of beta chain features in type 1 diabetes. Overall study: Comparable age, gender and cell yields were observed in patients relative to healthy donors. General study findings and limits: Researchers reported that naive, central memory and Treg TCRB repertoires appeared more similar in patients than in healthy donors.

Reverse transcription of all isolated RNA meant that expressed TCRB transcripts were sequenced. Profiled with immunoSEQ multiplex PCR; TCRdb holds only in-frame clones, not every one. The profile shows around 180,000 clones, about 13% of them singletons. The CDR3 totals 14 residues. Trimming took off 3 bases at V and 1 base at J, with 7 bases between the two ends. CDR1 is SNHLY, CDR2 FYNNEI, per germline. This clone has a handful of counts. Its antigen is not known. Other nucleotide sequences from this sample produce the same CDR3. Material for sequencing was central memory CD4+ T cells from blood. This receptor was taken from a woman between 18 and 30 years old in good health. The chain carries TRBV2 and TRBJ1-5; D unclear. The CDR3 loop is CASSESQSNQPQHF. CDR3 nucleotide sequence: TGTGCCAGCAGTGAGTCACAGAGCAATCAGCCCCAGCATTTT.